The clone carrying this T cell receptor beta chain was seen repeatedly, ten times or more. The data derive from a study of identical twins. The germline gives CDR1 MDHEN, CDR2 SYDVKM. The CDR3 extends over 16 amino acids. Trimming removed 4 bases from V and 4 bases from J, with 17 bases in between. Template switching, a step in the protocol, added a universal primer site, and cDNA carried unique molecular identifiers. TCRdb re-called the 5' RACE reads with MiXCR, one entry per CDR3 protein. The data hold hundreds of thousands of distinct CDR3 sequences, with around 12% observed a single time. The data also belong to a second study, concerning yellow fever vaccine responses in identical twins.

V and J are TRBV28 and TRBJ2-1; no clear D. The sequence came from a woman younger than 30 in good health. Material for sequencing was CD8+ T cells sorted from blood. CDR3 DNA sequence: TGTGCCAGCAGTTCCCCCGGGCCCCCTTATTACAATGAGCAGTTCTTC. Translation gives CASSSPGPPYYNEQFF.